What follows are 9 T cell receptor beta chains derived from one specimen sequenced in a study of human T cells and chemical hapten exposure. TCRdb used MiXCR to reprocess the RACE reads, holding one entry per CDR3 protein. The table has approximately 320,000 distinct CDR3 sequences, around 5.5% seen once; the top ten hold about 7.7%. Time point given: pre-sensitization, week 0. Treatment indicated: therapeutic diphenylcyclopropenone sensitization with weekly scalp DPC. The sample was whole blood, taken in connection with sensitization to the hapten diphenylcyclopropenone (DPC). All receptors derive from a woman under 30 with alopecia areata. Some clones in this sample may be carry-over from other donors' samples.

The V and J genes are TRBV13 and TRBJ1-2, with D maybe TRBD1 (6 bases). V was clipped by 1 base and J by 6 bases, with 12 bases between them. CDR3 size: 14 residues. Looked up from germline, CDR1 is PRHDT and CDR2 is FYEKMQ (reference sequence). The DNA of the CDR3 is TGTGCCAGCAGCTTAGCTCGGGGGGCAGATGGCTACACCTTC. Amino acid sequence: CASSLARGADGYTF.

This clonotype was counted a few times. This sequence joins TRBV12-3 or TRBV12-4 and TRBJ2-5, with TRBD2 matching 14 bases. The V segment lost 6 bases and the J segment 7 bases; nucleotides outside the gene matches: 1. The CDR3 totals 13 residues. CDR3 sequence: CASRTSGGGTQYF. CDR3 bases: TGTGCCAGCAGGACTAGCGGGGGGGGGACCCAGTACTTC.

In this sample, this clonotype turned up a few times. CDR3 nucleotides: TGTGCCACCAGCTTACGGACAGGGAAAACTGAAGCTTTCTTT. Encoded protein: CATSLRTGKTEAFF. The chain couples TRBV15 to TRBJ1-1; 8 nucleotides align to TRBD1. The CDR3 totals 14 residues. CDR1 and CDR2 from the germline V gene are LNHNV and YYDKDF (reference sequence). V shed 5 bases and J 5 bases; nucleotides not matched to a gene: 7.

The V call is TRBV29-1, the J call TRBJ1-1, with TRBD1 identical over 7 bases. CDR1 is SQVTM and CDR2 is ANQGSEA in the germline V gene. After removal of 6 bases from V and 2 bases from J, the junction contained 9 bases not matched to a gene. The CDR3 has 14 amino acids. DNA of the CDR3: TGCAGCGTCTCCGGGACAGTGACTAACACTGAAGCTTTCTTT. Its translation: CSVSGTVTNTEAFF.

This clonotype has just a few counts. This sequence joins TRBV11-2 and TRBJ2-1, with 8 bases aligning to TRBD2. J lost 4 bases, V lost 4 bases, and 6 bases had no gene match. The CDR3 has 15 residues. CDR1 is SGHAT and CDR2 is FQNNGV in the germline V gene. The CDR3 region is CASSSQTSAYNEQFF. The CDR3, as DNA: TGTGCCAGCAGCTCCCAGACTAGCGCTTACAATGAGCAGTTCTTC.

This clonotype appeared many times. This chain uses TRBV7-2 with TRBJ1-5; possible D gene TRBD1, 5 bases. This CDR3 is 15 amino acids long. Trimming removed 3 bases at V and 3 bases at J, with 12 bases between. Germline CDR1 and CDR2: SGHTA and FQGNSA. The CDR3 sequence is CASSLTDRYNQPQHF. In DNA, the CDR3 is TGTGCCAGCAGCTTGACCGACAGATACAATCAGCCCCAGCATTTT.

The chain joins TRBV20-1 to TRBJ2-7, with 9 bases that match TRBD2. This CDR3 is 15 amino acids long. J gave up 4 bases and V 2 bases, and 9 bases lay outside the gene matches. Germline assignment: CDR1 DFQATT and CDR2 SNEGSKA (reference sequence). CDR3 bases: TGCAGTGCTAGACCGCGGGGGGGCCTTAGGTACGAGCAGTACTTC. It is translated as CSARPRGGLRYEQYF.

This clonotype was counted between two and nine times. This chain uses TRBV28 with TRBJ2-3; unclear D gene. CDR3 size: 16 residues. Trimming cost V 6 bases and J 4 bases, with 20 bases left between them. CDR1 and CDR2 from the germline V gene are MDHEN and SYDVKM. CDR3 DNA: TGTGCCAGCAGCCACCGTTTTGAAGGGTGGGCAGATACGCAGTATTTT. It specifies CASSHRFEGWADTQYF.

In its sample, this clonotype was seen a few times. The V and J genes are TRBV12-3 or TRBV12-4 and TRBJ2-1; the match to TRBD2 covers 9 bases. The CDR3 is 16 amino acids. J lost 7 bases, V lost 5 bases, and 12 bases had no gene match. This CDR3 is CASSPQVAGAINEQFF. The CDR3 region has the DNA TGTGCCAGCAGTCCCCAGGTAGCGGGGGCTATTAATGAGCAGTTCTTC.